The rows below give T cell receptor beta chains drawn from one sample of a study of CXCR3-negative and CXCR3-positive naive CD8 T cells. TCRdb re-called the 5' RACE reads and gives one entry per CDR3 protein, without DNA. This table lists about 6,700 distinct CDR3 sequences. The sample was naive CXCR3- CD8+ T cells from blood. Every receptor here comes from a human donor in good health. Some clones in this sample may be carry-over from other donors' samples. The CDR3 runs from the conserved cysteine through the conserved F or W. Rows give clone size only sometimes, using once, few, many, or a class for an expanded clone.

J: TRBJ1-5; size: medium-sized; V: TRBV2; CDR3: CASTPDSLNQPQHF
J: TRBJ2-7; size: medium-sized; V: TRBV29-1; CDR3: CSVEGQSYEQYF
J: TRBJ1-1; size: .; V: TRBV5-1; CDR3: CASSLVTGLLNTEAFF
J: TRBJ2-2; size: .; V: TRBV7-9; CDR3: CASSPPGQGATGELFF
J: TRBJ2-7; size: .; V: TRBV5-1; CDR3: CASSFLGGDIYEQYF
J: TRBJ2-7; size: medium-sized; V: TRBV5-1; CDR3: CASSSSSHSYSGRAAYEQYF
J: TRBJ2-7; size: medium-sized; V: TRBV29-1; CDR3: CSVAWTGSTYEQYF
J: TRBJ2-7; size: medium-sized; V: TRBV20-1; CDR3: CSAPRVAVPSYEQYF
J: TRBJ2-1; size: .; V: TRBV20-1; CDR3: CSARDLIPNEQFF
J: TRBJ1-2; size: medium-sized; V: TRBV20-1; CDR3: CSASDREDYGYTF
J: TRBJ2-7; size: .; V: TRBV4-1; CDR3: CASSQDLRDGSYEQYF
J: TRBJ1-1; size: .; V: TRBV6-2/TRBV6-3; CDR3: CASRVTGNTEAFF
J: TRBJ2-7; size: .; V: TRBV4-3; CDR3: CASSQDFGLAYEQYF
J: TRBJ2-7; size: medium-sized; V: TRBV29-1; CDR3: CSATGTGGYEQYF
J: TRBJ2-5; size: medium-sized; V: TRBV28; CDR3: CASSIERERGETQYF
J: TRBJ2-7; size: medium-sized; V: TRBV5-5; CDR3: CASSYWPGSSYEQYF
J: TRBJ2-5; size: medium-sized; V: TRBV5-1; CDR3: CASSLVGGEETQYF
J: TRBJ1-4; size: .; V: TRBV6-5; CDR3: CASSFGQGGKLFF
J: TRBJ2-4; size: medium-sized; V: TRBV28; CDR3: CASSPPRGENIQYF
J: TRBJ1-5; size: medium-sized; V: TRBV27; CDR3: CASSSGTDFNQPQHF
J: TRBJ1-5; size: medium-sized; V: TRBV29-1; CDR3: CSVQDSNQPQHF
J: TRBJ1-5; size: medium-sized; V: TRBV6-6; CDR3: CASSYEGHQPQHF
J: TRBJ2-7; size: .; V: TRBV5-4; CDR3: CASSLQGTYEQYF
J: TRBJ2-1; size: medium-sized; V: TRBV7-2; CDR3: CASSLAPPHVVYNEQFF
J: TRBJ1-3; size: medium-sized; V: TRBV9; CDR3: CASSVGESAGNTIYF
J: TRBJ2-5; size: medium-sized; V: TRBV14; CDR3: CASTKHPGDYQETQYF
J: TRBJ1-2; size: medium-sized; V: TRBV29-1; CDR3: CSVAGTPYGYTF
J: TRBJ1-1; size: .; V: TRBV6-2/TRBV6-3; CDR3: CASSYSIQDREHTEAFF
J: TRBJ2-2; size: .; V: TRBV29-1; CDR3: CSVRDPGAGELFF
J: TRBJ2-4; size: medium-sized; V: TRBV6-2/TRBV6-3; CDR3: CASGFGTKNIQYF
J: TRBJ2-7; size: medium-sized; V: TRBV29-1; CDR3: CSVEDGQDPRNQYF
J: TRBJ1-5; size: .; V: TRBV19; CDR3: CASSIDGPNQPQHF
J: TRBJ2-7; size: medium-sized; V: TRBV7-9; CDR3: CASSLSGRGHEQYF
J: TRBJ2-5; size: medium-sized; V: TRBV7-8; CDR3: CASRRGLGQETQYF
J: TRBJ1-3; size: medium-sized; V: TRBV7-9; CDR3: CASPKAMGNTIYF
J: TRBJ2-1; size: medium-sized; V: TRBV29-1; CDR3: CSVEDLPGREFF
J: TRBJ2-3; size: medium-sized; V: TRBV7-3; CDR3: CASSPSGRSTDTQYF
J: TRBJ2-5; size: .; V: TRBV29-1; CDR3: CSVEGSVRETQYF
J: TRBJ2-7; size: medium-sized; V: TRBV7-9; CDR3: CASSPDSNEQYF
J: TRBJ2-7; size: .; V: TRBV29-1; CDR3: CSVDVGTSDGQYF
J: TRBJ2-1; size: medium-sized; V: TRBV2; CDR3: CASSESGSSNEQFF
J: TRBJ2-1; size: medium-sized; V: TRBV7-6; CDR3: CASSLGGGLNEQFF
J: TRBJ1-1; size: .; V: TRBV6-6; CDR3: CATTGLVNTEAFF
J: TRBJ2-6; size: .; V: TRBV2; CDR3: CASSERVPGANVLTF
J: TRBJ2-6; size: .; V: TRBV29-1; CDR3: CSVVFWGDTSGANVLTF
J: TRBJ2-1; size: .; V: TRBV29-1; CDR3: CSAGQQLAERYNEQFF
J: TRBJ2-7; size: .; V: TRBV29-1; CDR3: CSVRTGHSYEQYF
J: TRBJ2-1; size: .; V: TRBV2; CDR3: CASRTGASGSHEQFF
J: TRBJ2-5; size: .; V: TRBV6-5; CDR3: CASSYSAGRQETQYF
J: TRBJ2-7; size: .; V: TRBV20-1; CDR3: CSARDSATGGHEQYF
J: TRBJ2-1; size: .; V: TRBV29-1; CDR3: CSVAESYEQFF
J: TRBJ2-7; size: medium-sized; V: TRBV3-1; CDR3: CASSQGIMAEQYF
J: TRBJ1-1; size: medium-sized; V: TRBV6-5; CDR3: CASSAGGSTEAFF
J: TRBJ2-1; size: medium-sized; V: TRBV25-1; CDR3: CASSEFGLAATSSYNEQFF
J: TRBJ1-1; size: .; V: TRBV5-1; CDR3: CASSLGLNTEAFF